Each of the 10 T cell receptor beta chains below was sequenced from the same sample in a study of T cells in localized non-small cell lung cancer. Libraries were prepared by immunoSEQ multiplex PCR; TCRdb keeps only in-frame clonotypes and omits some of them. The sample shows 2,000 or so clones, roughly 30% of them seen only once. Source: lung tumor tissue, taken before any cancer treatment. The origin of the receptors is a male donor at least 60 years old with stage III lung adenocarcinoma.

This clone appeared a few times. The gene calls are TRBV5-1 and TRBJ2-5; the D gene is possibly TRBD1 (5 bases). Deletions cut 2 bases from V and 5 bases from J, with 13 bases between. From germline, CDR1 is SGHRS and CDR2 YFSETQ. This CDR3 is built from 14 residues. CDR3 sequence: CASSFGQRQETQYF. For the CDR3, the DNA is TGCGCCAGCAGCTTCGGGCAGCGACAGGAGACCCAGTACTTC.

In its sample, this clone was seen once. The rearrangement links TRBV18 to TRBJ1-5, with a tentative D call TRBD1 (5 bases). V lost 3 bases and J lost 11, with 17 bases in between. This CDR3 has 14 residues. CDR1 is KGHSH, CDR2 LQKENI, per germline. The CDR3, as DNA: TGTGCCAGCTCACCTCGGGACCGTGGGGGGTCCCAGCATTTT. This encodes CASSPRDRGGSQHF.

The chain carries TRBV6-8 and TRBJ1-2; D possibly corresponds to TRBD1 (5 bases). The V end lost 8 bases, the J end lost 6 bases, and 16 bases lay between the germline ends. The germline V gene encodes CDR1 MNHGY and CDR2 SAAAGT. This CDR3 comprises 13 residues. The CDR3 is CASRVGGGDGYTF. The CDR3 DNA reads as TGTGCCAGCCGAGTCGGGGGTGGGGATGGCTACACCTTC.

V is TRBV18 and J is TRBJ1-6, with unresolved D. V was pared by 6 bases and J by 5 bases, with 8 bases between. The CDR3 sequence is 13 residues long. Per germline, CDR1 KGHSH and CDR2 LQKENI. The CDR3 region has the DNA TGTGCCAGCTCGACAACAGATAATTCACCCCTCCACTTT. Encoded protein: CASSTTDNSPLHF.

V gene TRBV6-8 combines with J gene TRBJ2-1; TRBD2 aligns across 7 bases. Germline CDR1 and CDR2: MNHGY and SAAAGT. Trimming removed 7 bases from V and 7 bases from J; junction bases left unmatched: 4. CDR3 length: 12 residues. DNA of the CDR3: TGTGCCAGCACCGTTAGCGGGAATGAGCAGTTCTTC. Its translation is CASTVSGNEQFF.

The chain links TRBV19 to TRBJ1-2, with D hard to call. V lost 9 bases and J lost 5, with 13 bases in between. CDR3 length: 12 amino acids. CDR1 LNHDA and CDR2 SQIVND come from the germline V gene (reference sequence). This chain's CDR3 is CASGGRLYGYTF. The CDR3 DNA sequence: TGTGCCAGCGGCGGACGGCTGTATGGCTACACCTTC.

This clone was counted between two and nine times. The chain joins TRBV6-8 to TRBJ2-2; 7 nucleotides align to TRBD1. J gave up 0 bases and V 6 bases, and 4 bases lay outside the gene matches. The CDR3 totals 15 residues. Germline CDR1 reads MNHGY; CDR2 reads SAAAGT. In DNA, the CDR3 is TGTGCCAGCAGACCCGGGACAGCGAACACCGGGGAGCTGTTTTTT. It is translated as CASRPGTANTGELFF.

Sample share makes this clone hyperexpanded. The J gene is TRBJ1-1, the V gene TRBV4-1; 9 bases agree with TRBD1. Germline-derived CDR1 and CDR2 are MGHRA and YSYEKL. The CDR3 runs 15 residues. Trimming cost V 3 bases and J 3 bases; bases outside gene matches: 5. DNA for the CDR3: TGCGCCAGCAGCCACTCGGGACAGGGTGACACTGAAGCTTTCTTT. Its translation: CASSHSGQGDTEAFF.

The V gene is TRBV29-1, the J gene TRBJ1-2; D gene unclear. Germline CDR1 is SQVTM and CDR2 is ANQGSEA. Trimming left V 2 bases short and J 4 bases short, with 11 bases between. The CDR3 totals 13 residues. The CDR3 is CSVEREGSYGYTF. CDR3 DNA: TGCAGCGTTGAAAGGGAAGGGTCCTATGGCTACACCTTC.

This clone is medium-sized in the sample. The chain joins TRBV11-3 to TRBJ2-2; D remains ambiguous. The V and J ends lost 4 bases and 4 bases respectively, with 13 bases between them. The CDR3 sequence is 15 residues long. In germline, CDR1 is SGHNT, CDR2 YENEEA. CDR3: CASSSLVGGTGELFF. Written as DNA, the CDR3 is TGTGCCAGCAGCTCCCTTGTGGGTGGCACCGGGGAGCTGTTTTTT.